The clone carrying this T cell receptor beta chain was counted once. This entry belongs to a study of cytotoxic CD8 clonotypes in ibrutinib-treated CLL. The repertoire was sequenced with immunoSEQ multiplex PCR; TCRdb's copy has only in-frame clones and lacks some. This table holds about 49,000 clones, 45% to 55% found once. Germline CDR1 is SGDLS and CDR2 is YYNGEE. V trimming: 0 bases; J trimming: 4 bases; junction bases outside the gene matches: 3. CDR3 length: 14 amino acids. This TCR was recovered from a human donor with chronic lymphocytic leukemia. The V and J genes are TRBV9 and TRBJ1-1, with TRBD1 matching over 7 bases. Material: PBMCs, obtained after 12 months of ibrutinib treatment. CDR3 protein: CASSVDAGGTEAFF. Written as DNA, the CDR3 is TGTGCCAGCAGCGTAGATGCAGGGGGCACTGAAGCTTTCTTT.